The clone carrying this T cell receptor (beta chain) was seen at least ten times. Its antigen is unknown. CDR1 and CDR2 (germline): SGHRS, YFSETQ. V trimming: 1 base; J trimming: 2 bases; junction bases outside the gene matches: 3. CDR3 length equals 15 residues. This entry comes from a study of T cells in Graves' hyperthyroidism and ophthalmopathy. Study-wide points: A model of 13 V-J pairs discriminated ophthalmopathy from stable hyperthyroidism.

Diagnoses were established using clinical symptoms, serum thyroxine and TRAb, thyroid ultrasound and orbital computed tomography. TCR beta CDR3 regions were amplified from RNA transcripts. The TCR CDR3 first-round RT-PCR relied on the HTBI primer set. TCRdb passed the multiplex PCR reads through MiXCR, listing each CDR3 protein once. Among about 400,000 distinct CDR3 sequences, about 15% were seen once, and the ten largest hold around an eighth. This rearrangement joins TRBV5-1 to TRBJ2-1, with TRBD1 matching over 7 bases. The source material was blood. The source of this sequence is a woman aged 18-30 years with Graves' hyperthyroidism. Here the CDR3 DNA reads TGCGCCAGCAGCTTGCCGACAGGGACCTACAATGAGCAGTTCTTC. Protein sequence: CASSLPTGTYNEQFF.